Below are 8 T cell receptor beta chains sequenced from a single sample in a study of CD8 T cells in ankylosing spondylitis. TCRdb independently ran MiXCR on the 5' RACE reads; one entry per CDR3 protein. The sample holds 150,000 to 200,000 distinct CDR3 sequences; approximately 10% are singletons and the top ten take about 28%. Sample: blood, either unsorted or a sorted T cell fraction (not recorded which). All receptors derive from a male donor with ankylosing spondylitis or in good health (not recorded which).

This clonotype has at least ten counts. CDR3 nucleotide sequence: TGCAGTGCTACCTCTTCAGTTAGCAATCAGCCCCAGCATTTT. Amino acid sequence: CSATSSVSNQPQHF. V and J are TRBV20-1 and TRBJ1-5; D is ambiguous. The germline CDR1 and CDR2 sequences are DFQATT and SNEGSKA (reference sequence). The germline V and J ends were trimmed by 4 bases and 0 bases, with 10 bases remaining between them. This CDR3 has 14 residues.

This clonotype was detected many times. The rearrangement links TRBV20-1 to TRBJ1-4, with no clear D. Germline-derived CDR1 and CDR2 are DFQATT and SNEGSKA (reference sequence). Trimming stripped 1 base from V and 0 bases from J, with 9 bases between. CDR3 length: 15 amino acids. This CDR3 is CSARAGRATNEKLFF. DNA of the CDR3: TGCAGTGCTAGAGCGGGGAGGGCAACTAATGAAAAACTGTTTTTT.

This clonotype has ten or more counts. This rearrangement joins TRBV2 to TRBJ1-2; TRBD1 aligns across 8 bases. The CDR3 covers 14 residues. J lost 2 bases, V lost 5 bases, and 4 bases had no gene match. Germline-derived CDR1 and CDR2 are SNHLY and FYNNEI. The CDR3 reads CASSLDRVNYGYTF. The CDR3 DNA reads TGTGCCAGCAGTTTGGACAGGGTGAACTATGGCTACACCTTC.

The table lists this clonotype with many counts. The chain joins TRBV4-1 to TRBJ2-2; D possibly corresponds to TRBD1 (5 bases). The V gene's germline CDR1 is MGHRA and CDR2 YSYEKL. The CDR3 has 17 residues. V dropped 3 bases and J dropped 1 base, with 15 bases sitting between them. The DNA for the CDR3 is TGCGCCAGCAGCCACGATATGCGAGACAGGAACACCGGGGAGCTGTTTTTT. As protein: CASSHDMRDRNTGELFF.

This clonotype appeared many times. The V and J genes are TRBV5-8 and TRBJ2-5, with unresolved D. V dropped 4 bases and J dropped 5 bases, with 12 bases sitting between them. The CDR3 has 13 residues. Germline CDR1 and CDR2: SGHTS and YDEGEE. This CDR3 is CASSGLVRETQYF. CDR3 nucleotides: TGTGCCAGCAGCGGATTAGTGAGGGAGACCCAGTACTTC.

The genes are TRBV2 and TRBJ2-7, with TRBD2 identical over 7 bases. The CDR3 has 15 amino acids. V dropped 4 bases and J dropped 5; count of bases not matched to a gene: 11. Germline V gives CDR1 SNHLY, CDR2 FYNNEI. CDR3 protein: CASSAGRLAANEQYF. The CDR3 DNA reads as TGTGCCAGCAGTGCCGGTAGACTAGCTGCGAACGAGCAGTACTTC.

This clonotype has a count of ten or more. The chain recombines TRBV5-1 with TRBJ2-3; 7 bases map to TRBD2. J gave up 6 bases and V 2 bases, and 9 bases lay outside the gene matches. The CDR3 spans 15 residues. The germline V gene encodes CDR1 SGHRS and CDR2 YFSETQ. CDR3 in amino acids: CASSLAGPRTDTQYF. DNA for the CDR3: TGCGCCAGCAGCTTAGCGGGACCCAGGACGGATACGCAGTATTTT.

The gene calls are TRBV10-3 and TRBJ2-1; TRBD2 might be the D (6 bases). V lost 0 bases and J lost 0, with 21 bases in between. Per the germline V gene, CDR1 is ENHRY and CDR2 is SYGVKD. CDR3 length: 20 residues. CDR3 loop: CAISESTRDGLSSSYNEQFF. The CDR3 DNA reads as TGTGCCATCAGTGAGTCGACGCGGGACGGCCTTAGCAGCTCCTACAATGAGCAGTTCTTC.